One and the same sample provided the 32 T cell receptor beta chains below, sequenced in a study of human T cells and chemical hapten exposure. A single record per CDR3 protein comes from TCRdb applying MiXCR to the RACE reads. The table includes under 450,000 distinct CDR3 sequences, 4.8% detected once. Stated time point: patch test 1, 2 weeks after DPC sensitization. Sample treatment: therapeutic diphenylcyclopropenone sensitization with weekly scalp DPC. The starting material was whole blood, obtained in connection with sensitization to the hapten diphenylcyclopropenone (DPC). All receptors derive from a woman between 45 and 65 years old with alopecia areata. Some clones in this sample may be carry-over from other donors' samples.

This clonotype was seen ten or more times. The chain employs TRBV29-1 and TRBJ1-1; D is unclear. Between the trimmed V and J ends, which lost 5 bases and 11 bases, there was a span of 6 bases. Germline V gene data show CDR1 as SQVTM and CDR2 as ANQGSEA. The CDR3 runs to 8 residues. The DNA of the CDR3 is TGCAGCGTTCCATTGGCTTTCTTT. Its protein product is CSVPLAFF.

There are many counts of this clonotype. The chain uses TRBV20-1 and TRBJ2-3; TRBD2 might be the D (6 bases). Germline values: CDR1 DFQATT, CDR2 SNEGSKA (reference sequence). Trimming stripped 3 bases from V and 3 bases from J, with 10 bases between. The CDR3 has 13 amino acids. The CDR3 loop is CSASWGLTDTQYF. CDR3 DNA: TGCAGTGCTAGTTGGGGACTGACAGATACGCAGTATTTT.

There are many counts of this clonotype. The chain has TRBV3-1 and TRBJ2-3, with D possibly TRBD2 on 6 matching bases. The CDR3 spans 15 residues. Per the germline V gene, CDR1 is LGHDT and CDR2 is YNNKEL (reference sequence). V lost 1 base, J lost 3 bases, and 11 bases lay in between. CDR3 loop: CASSQGRGMTDTQYF. CDR3 DNA: TGTGCCAGCAGCCAAGGACGGGGGATGACAGATACGCAGTATTTT.

In its sample, this clonotype was seen a few times. This chain joins TRBV14 and TRBJ2-3; 10 nucleotides align to TRBD1. The CDR3 has 15 amino acids. Trimming cost V 10 bases and J 3 bases; bases outside gene matches: 10. CDR1 and CDR2 (germline): SGHDN, FVKESK. The CDR3 nucleotides are TGTGCCATCCTGGAGGGACAGGGGAGAACAGATACGCAGTATTTT. Translating gives CAILEGQGRTDTQYF.

This chain connects TRBV12-3 or TRBV12-4 to TRBJ2-2, with D possibly TRBD2 on 5 matching bases. The CDR3 totals 12 residues. The ends were cut back, 3 bases at V and 10 bases at J, with 9 bases in the middle. CDR3 nucleotides: TGTGCCAGCAGTTTTTCCGGGGAGGAGCTGTTTTTT. It is translated as CASSFSGEELFF.

This clonotype has more than one count but fewer than ten. The genes are TRBV10-3 and TRBJ2-7; D might be TRBD2 (5 bases). Trimming cost V 3 bases and J 3 bases, with 9 bases left between them. CDR1 and CDR2 from the germline V gene are ENHRY and SYGVKD. The CDR3 has 13 residues. The CDR3 loop is CAISDGLRYEQYF. The CDR3 DNA sequence: TGTGCCATCAGTGATGGACTCCGCTACGAGCAGTACTTC.

This clonotype was seen at least ten times. V and J are TRBV7-9 and TRBJ1-5, with D possibly matching TRBD1 (5 bases). Trimming removed 6 bases at V and 5 bases at J, with 14 bases between. The CDR3 is 14 amino acids. Looked up from germline, CDR1 is SEHNR and CDR2 is FQNEAQ (reference sequence). CDR3 in amino acids: CASRGPYADQPQHF. DNA for the CDR3: TGTGCCAGCAGGGGGCCGTATGCGGATCAGCCCCAGCATTTT.

This clonotype was detected many times. V is TRBV10-3 and J is TRBJ2-6, with TRBD2 identical over 7 bases. Germline lookup yields CDR1 ENHRY and CDR2 SYGVKD. V lost 10 bases, J lost 3 bases, and 9 bases stayed unmatched. The CDR3 extends over 15 amino acids. This CDR3 is CATTSGGGGANVLTF. The CDR3 nucleotides read TGTGCCACGACGTCGGGGGGAGGTGGGGCCAACGTCCTGACTTTC.

This clonotype showed up many times. The chain employs TRBV5-1 and TRBJ1-4; D possibly corresponds to TRBD1 (6 bases). The CDR3 spans 15 residues. Germline assignment: CDR1 SGHRS and CDR2 YFSETQ. V dropped 0 bases and J dropped 3 bases, with 9 bases sitting between them. Here the CDR3 reads CASSLAGQPNEKLFF. In nucleotides, the CDR3 is TGCGCCAGCAGCTTGGCAGGACAGCCTAATGAAAAACTGTTTTTT.

This clonotype was found many times. This rearrangement joins TRBV7-9 to TRBJ2-7; D may match TRBD1 or TRBD2 (5 bases each). Germline V gene lookup returns CDR1 SEHNR and CDR2 FQNEAQ (reference sequence). Trimming pared 5 bases from V and 4 bases from J, leaving 21 bases between. The CDR3 is made up of 16 amino acids. The CDR3 spells CASSPLRGTGRYEQYF. CDR3 DNA sequence: TGTGCCAGCAGCCCCCTTCGAGGGACCGGGCGGTACGAGCAGTACTTC.

As concerns this clonotype: With a much larger clone just one base away, this may be a read error. The chain couples TRBV2 to TRBJ1-1, with a possible D match to TRBD1 (5 bases). Per germline, CDR1 SNHLY and CDR2 FYNNEI. This CDR3 is 13 amino acids long. The CDR3 loop is CASSSGYNTEDFF. CDR3 DNA: TGTGCCAGCAGTTCAGGGTATAACACTGAAGATTTCTTT.

This clonotype was observed a few times. V gene TRBV10-3 combines with J gene TRBJ2-1; no definite D call. CDR1 ENHRY and CDR2 SYGVKD come from the germline V gene. The CDR3 spans 14 residues. Trimming took off 3 bases at V and 6 bases at J, with 12 bases between the two ends. CDR3 region: CAISDPGKPNEQFF. CDR3 in DNA: TGTGCCATCAGTGATCCGGGCAAACCCAATGAGCAGTTCTTC.

This clonotype has a count of ten or more. V usage is TRBV15 and J usage is TRBJ2-3; 8 bases are a match to TRBD2. The germline V gene has CDR1 LNHNV and CDR2 YYDKDF (reference sequence). J gave up 1 base and V 4 bases, and 7 bases lay outside the gene matches. The CDR3 has 16 residues. CDR3 loop: CATSKKAGVGTDTQYF. CDR3 DNA: TGTGCCACCAGCAAAAAAGCGGGAGTTGGCACAGATACGCAGTATTTT.

In this sample, this clonotype turned up many times. The chain combines TRBV4-1 with TRBJ1-4; D uncertain. This CDR3 region has 14 residues. Germline CDR1 is MGHRA and CDR2 is YSYEKL. V lost 2 bases and J lost 8, with 12 bases in between. CDR3 amino acids: CASSQPSDGEKLFF. DNA for the CDR3: TGCGCCAGCAGCCAACCATCGGACGGCGAAAAACTGTTTTTT.

The J gene is TRBJ2-1, the V gene TRBV2; 11 positions agree with TRBD2. The germline CDR1 and CDR2 sequences are SNHLY and FYNNEI. The CDR3 is 14 amino acids. Germline trimming cut 10 bases from V and 4 bases from J; bases unmatched to any gene: 6. CDR3 in DNA: TGTGCCACCTTTAGCGGGGGGGCGTACAATGAGCAGTTCTTC. It encodes CATFSGGAYNEQFF.

The rearrangement uses TRBV18 and TRBJ2-2; TRBD1 or TRBD2 may be the D gene (5 bases each). V was shortened by 5 bases and J by 0 bases, with 13 bases between the two germline ends. Germline CDR1 reads KGHSH; CDR2 reads LQKENI. The CDR3 consists of 16 residues. In DNA, the CDR3 is TGTGCCAGCTCAAACCTTGGGACGGCGAACACCGGGGAGCTGTTTTTT. Residues: CASSNLGTANTGELFF.

There are many counts of this clonotype. The rearrangement uses TRBV10-3 and TRBJ1-5; D might be TRBD1 (6 bases). V gave up 7 bases and J gave up 8 bases, with 15 bases separating them. CDR1 and CDR2 (germline): ENHRY, SYGVKD. This CDR3 comprises 13 residues. CDR3 in DNA: TGTGCCATCAATAAGGGGGGAGACAAGCCCCAGCATTTT. Amino acid sequence: CAINKGGDKPQHF.

Ten or more counts support this clonotype. The rearrangement joins TRBV29-1 to TRBJ2-5; D is unresolved. The CDR3 totals 12 residues. Germline CDR1 and CDR2: SQVTM and ANQGSEA. The ends were cut back, 2 bases at V and 8 bases at J, with 12 bases in the middle. The CDR3 loop is CSVEWAAGTQYF. The CDR3 DNA sequence: TGCAGCGTTGAATGGGCCGCCGGTACCCAGTACTTC.

The sample holds many counts of this clonotype. The chain carries TRBV6-6 and TRBJ2-3; TRBD2 matches at 8 bases. The trim removed 5 bases at V and 0 bases at J, leaving 7 bases unmatched. CDR3 length: 16 residues. Germline lookup yields CDR1 MNHNY and CDR2 SVGAGI (reference sequence). CDR3 protein: CASSAPGGRSTDTQYF. CDR3 nucleotide sequence: TGTGCCAGCAGTGCCCCTGGCGGGAGGAGCACAGATACGCAGTATTTT.

This clonotype was seen repeatedly, ten times or more. The genes are TRBV5-5 and TRBJ2-3; 10 nucleotides align to TRBD2. The ends lost 2 bases at V and 4 bases at J; junction bases unmatched: 4. Germline loops: CDR1 SGHKS, CDR2 YYEKEE (reference sequence). The CDR3 extends over 15 amino acids. The CDR3 protein is CASSFLAGAADTQYF. Here the CDR3 DNA reads TGTGCCAGCAGCTTCCTAGCGGGAGCGGCAGATACGCAGTATTTT.

The chain links TRBV7-2 to TRBJ2-5; D might be TRBD1 (7 bases). The germline V gene encodes CDR1 SGHTA and CDR2 FQGNSA. The CDR3 covers 16 residues. The germline V and J ends were trimmed by 1 base and 0 bases, with 12 bases remaining between them. The CDR3, as DNA: TGTGCCAGCAGCTTAGGCGGGACAGTGTACCAAGAGACCCAGTACTTC. Amino acids: CASSLGGTVYQETQYF.

For this clonotype: One base away lies a much larger clone, so this may be a sequencing read error. The chain joins TRBV29-1 to TRBJ1-3; D is possibly TRBD1 (5 bases). V lost 8 bases and J 6 bases, leaving 17 bases between the germline ends. Germline V gene lookup returns CDR1 SQVTM and CDR2 ANQGSEA. This CDR3 is built from 13 residues. Written as DNA, the CDR3 is TGCAGCTTCTCCAGGGCGAATGCAAACACCATATATTTT. Translated: CSFSRANANTIYF.

The chain employs TRBV3-1 and TRBJ2-5; TRBD2 is a possible D gene (5 bases). The CDR3 contains 13 residues. V gave up 4 bases and J gave up 5 bases, with 11 bases separating them. In germline, CDR1 is LGHDT, CDR2 YNNKEL (reference sequence). CDR3 loop: CASSPITGETQYF. Here the CDR3 DNA reads TGTGCCAGCAGCCCCATCACGGGGGAGACCCAGTACTTC.

Many counts were recorded for this clonotype. Here the CDR3 reads CASMTYEVLSGANVLTF. CDR3 coding DNA: TGTGCCAGTATGACCTACGAAGTCCTCTCTGGGGCCAACGTCCTGACTTTC. The V gene is TRBV2, the J gene TRBJ2-6; no reliable D call. V was clipped by 9 bases and J by 0 bases, with 18 bases between them. CDR3 length: 17 residues. Germline V gene lookup returns CDR1 SNHLY and CDR2 FYNNEI.

J is TRBJ1-1 and V is TRBV6-2 or TRBV6-3, with D unclear. The germline CDR1 and CDR2 sequences are MNHEY and SVGEGT. The V end lost 0 bases, the J end lost 6 bases, and 14 bases lay between the germline ends. The CDR3 runs to 15 residues. The CDR3 is CASSYSKVRGAEAFF. In nucleotides, the CDR3 is TGTGCCAGCAGTTACTCGAAGGTCCGAGGAGCTGAAGCTTTCTTT.

This chain links TRBV5-1 with TRBJ1-5; D is ambiguous. Germline V lookup: CDR1 SGHRS, CDR2 YFSETQ. The CDR3 has 14 residues. V lost 4 bases and J 4 bases, leaving 12 bases between the germline ends. The CDR3 protein is CASSPNGVNQPQHF. In nucleotides, the CDR3 is TGCGCCAGCAGCCCCAACGGGGTGAATCAGCCCCAGCATTTT.

This clonotype was recorded a few times. V is TRBV3-1 and J is TRBJ2-1; TRBD2 is a possible D gene (5 bases). This CDR3 has 13 amino acids. Germline V gene data show CDR1 as LGHDT and CDR2 as YNNKEL (reference sequence). Trimming left V 0 bases short and J 13 bases short, with 13 bases between. The DNA for the CDR3 is TGTGCCAGCAGCCAAGATCAAGGGAGAGTACAGTTCTTC. It is translated as CASSQDQGRVQFF.

This clonotype was recorded many times. The J gene is TRBJ1-1, the V gene TRBV25-1, with D uncertain. This CDR3 region has 12 residues. Germline lookup yields CDR1 MGHDK and CDR2 SYGVNS. V dropped 7 bases and J dropped 4 bases, with 10 bases sitting between them. This CDR3 reads CASTMGSTEAFF. CDR3 nucleotides: TGTGCCAGCACGATGGGGTCCACTGAAGCTTTCTTT.

This clonotype occurred many times. The rearrangement links TRBV6-5 to TRBJ1-5; TRBD1 agrees at 11 bases. The length of the CDR3 is 15 residues. Germline V gene data show CDR1 as MNHEY and CDR2 as SVGAGI. V lost 6 bases and J lost 5; bases outside the gene matches: 6. The CDR3 here is CASSLGQGAYQPQHF. CDR3 DNA: TGTGCCAGCAGCCTAGGACAGGGGGCATATCAGCCCCAGCATTTT.

Ten or more counts support this clonotype. The CDR3: CASSLTGIANYGYTF. The DNA for the CDR3 is TGTGCCAGCAGCTTGACAGGGATAGCTAACTATGGCTACACCTTC. The genes are TRBV5-5 and TRBJ1-2, with D perhaps TRBD1 (6 bases). Trimming pared 1 base from V and 0 bases from J, leaving 10 bases between. The CDR3 contains 15 residues. Looked up from germline, CDR1 is SGHKS and CDR2 is YYEKEE (reference sequence).

This clonotype was seen a handful of times. The V and J genes are TRBV13 and TRBJ1-5; 8 bases match TRBD1. This CDR3 comprises 15 residues. Germline assignment: CDR1 PRHDT and CDR2 FYEKMQ (reference sequence). The V and J ends lost 5 bases and 4 bases, in that order; junction bases with no gene match: 7. The CDR3: CASSQRTGQNQPQHF. CDR3 DNA: TGTGCCAGCAGCCAACGGACAGGGCAAAATCAGCCCCAGCATTTT. The complete variable domain, with remaining parts taken from reference TRBV13 and TRBJ1-5, reads AAGVIQSPRHLIKEKRETATLKCYPIPRHDTVYWYQQGPGQDPQFLISFYEKMQSDKGSIPDRFSAQQFSDYHSELNMSSLELGDSALYFCASSQRTGQNQPQHFGDGTRLSIL.

There are many counts of this clonotype. The CDR3: CASSLTASGANVLTF. DNA for the CDR3: TGTGCCAGCAGCTTAACTGCCTCTGGGGCCAACGTCCTGACTTTC. This chain uses TRBV7-9 with TRBJ2-6, with D uncertain. Trimming shortened V by 2 bases and J by 0 bases, and 5 bases separated the two germline ends. Germline CDR1 and CDR2: SEHNR and FQNEAQ (reference sequence). There are 15 residues in the CDR3. The full variable domain, rest sourced from reference TRBV7-9 and TRBJ2-6, is DTGVSQNPRHKITKRGQNVTFRCDPISEHNRLYWYRQTLGQGPEFLTYFQNEAQLEKSRLLSDRFSAERPKGSFSTLEIQRTEQGDSAMYLCASSLTASGANVLTFGAGSRLTVL.